These 14 T cell receptor beta chains share one sample of origin, sequenced in a study of post-analysis software for immune sequencing data. Study-level points and caveats: A few TRBV segments appeared more often in patients than in controls, and TRBV5-6, TRBV5-1 and TRBV20-1 were among these.

Carried by the TCR beta cDNA libraries were unique molecular identifiers. TCRdb itself ran the PCR reads through MiXCR, one entry per CDR3 protein. The sample lists about 540,000 distinct CDR3 sequences, 34% occurring once. No antigen has been assigned to these receptors. The sequenced material came from blood. All receptors derive from a girl under 18 with multiple sclerosis.

The chain recombines TRBV3-1 with TRBJ1-2; possibly TRBD1 for D (5 bases). Trimming stripped 5 bases from V and 4 bases from J, with 11 bases between. The CDR3 consists of 13 residues. Germline V gene sequence: CDR1 LGHDT, CDR2 YNNKEL (reference sequence). Written as DNA, the CDR3 is TGTGCCAGCAGCACCGGGGCACCCTATGGCTACACCTTC. Protein: CASSTGAPYGYTF.

The chain uses TRBV7-2 and TRBJ2-5; 9 positions agree with TRBD2. The CDR3 is 16 residues long. The ends lost 4 bases at V and 4 bases at J; junction bases unmatched: 10. The germline CDR1 and CDR2 sequences are SGHTA and FQGNSA. In DNA, the CDR3 is TGTGCCAGCAGCTCAGGGCGGGGGGGTTGGAGAGAGACCCAGTACTTC. Translating gives CASSSGRGGWRETQYF.

CDR3 protein: CSAAEWADTQYF. In nucleotides, the CDR3 is TGCAGTGCTGCCGAGTGGGCAGATACGCAGTATTTT. The rearrangement joins TRBV20-1 to TRBJ2-3; D is unclear. The CDR3 totals 12 residues. V lost 5 bases and J lost 4, with 10 bases in between. Per the germline V gene, CDR1 is DFQATT and CDR2 is SNEGSKA (reference sequence).

This clonotype has only a few counts. The chain employs TRBV20-1 and TRBJ2-5, with D maybe TRBD1 (6 bases). Germline V gene sequence: CDR1 DFQATT, CDR2 SNEGSKA (reference sequence). CDR3 length: 15 residues. V was pared by 3 bases and J by 0 bases, with 14 bases between. This CDR3 reads CSASSRGKYQETQYF. Written as DNA, the CDR3 is TGCAGTGCTAGTTCAAGGGGGAAGTACCAAGAGACCCAGTACTTC.

The rearrangement joins TRBV7-9 to TRBJ2-1, with TRBD2 identical over 7 bases. V shed 0 bases, J shed 8 bases, and the junction held 10 bases outside the gene matches. CDR3 length: 16 residues. Germline CDR1 and CDR2: SEHNR and FQNEAQ (reference sequence). The CDR3 is CASSLAWRGIGDEQFF. The CDR3 DNA is TGTGCCAGCAGCTTAGCTTGGCGGGGGATTGGGGATGAGCAGTTCTTC.

This rearrangement joins TRBV7-3 to TRBJ2-5; unclear D gene. The germline gives CDR1 SGHTA, CDR2 FQGTGA. The V and J ends lost 5 bases and 3 bases respectively, with 10 bases between them. The CDR3 contains 13 residues. CDR3 loop: CASSPTYKETQYF. CDR3 DNA: TGTGCCAGCAGCCCGACATACAAAGAGACCCAGTACTTC.

The gene calls are TRBV29-1 and TRBJ2-1; D tentatively reads TRBD1 or TRBD2 (5 bases each). Germline V CDR1 and CDR2: SQVTM, ANQGSEA. The CDR3 loop spans 18 amino acids. V gave up 0 bases and J gave up 0 bases, with 18 bases separating them. CDR3 residues: CSVEDSPFGAGSYNEQFF. The CDR3 bases are TGCAGCGTTGAAGATAGCCCCTTCGGGGCGGGCTCCTACAATGAGCAGTTCTTC.

The chain combines TRBV19 with TRBJ2-7; 11 nucleotides agree with TRBD2. V trimming: 3 bases; J trimming: 7 bases; junction bases outside the gene matches: 11. The CDR3 spans 16 residues. Germline CDR1 and CDR2: LNHDA and SQIVND (reference sequence). The CDR3 region is CASSMGLAVSYNEQYF. The CDR3, as DNA: TGTGCCAGTAGTATGGGACTAGCGGTTTCCTACAATGAGCAGTACTTC.

On this clonotype: At one end, the junction sequence differs from germline, possibly due to a read error. The chain combines TRBV2 with TRBJ1-2, with 7 bases fitting TRBD1. The CDR3 is 14 amino acids. CDR1 and CDR2 (germline): SNHLY, FYNNEI. The CDR3 loop is CVSKGGVANYGYTF. The CDR3, as DNA: TGTGTCAGCAAAGGGGGCGTCGCTAACTATGGCTACACCTTC. Drawing the rest from reference TRBV2 and TRBJ1-2, the complete variable domain is EPEVTQTPSHQVTQMGQEVILRCVPISNHLYFYWYRQILGQKVEFLVSFYNNEISEKSEIFDDQFSVERPDGSNFTLKIRSTKLEDSAMYFCVSKGGVANYGYTFGSGTRLTVV.

This clonotype was counted between two and nine times. The rearrangement links TRBV28 to TRBJ2-7; D is ambiguous. V dropped 8 bases and J dropped 0 bases, with 8 bases sitting between them. In germline, CDR1 is MDHEN, CDR2 SYDVKM. This CDR3 is 12 amino acids long. CDR3 sequence (DNA): TGTGCCAGCCGACTGAGCTCCTACGAGCAGTACTTC. Amino acids: CASRLSSYEQYF.

This clonotype was counted a few times. The rearrangement links TRBV11-1 to TRBJ1-1; D may be TRBD1 (5 bases). Germline values: CDR1 SGHAT, CDR2 FQDESV (reference sequence). There are 14 residues in the CDR3. Trimming cost V 6 bases and J 4 bases, with 15 bases left between them. The CDR3 DNA sequence: TGTGCCAGCAGTAGATTAGGGGTCGCCACTGAAGCTTTCTTT. It codes for CASSRLGVATEAFF.

This sequence joins TRBV5-4 and TRBJ2-5, with 9 bases lining up with TRBD2. The germline V gene encodes CDR1 SGHNT and CDR2 YYREEE (reference sequence). The CDR3 contains 17 residues. Trimming cost V 4 bases and J 0 bases; bases outside gene matches: 10. The CDR3 sequence: CASSRRRIAGDQETQYF. The CDR3 DNA is TGTGCCAGCAGCAGACGTAGGATAGCGGGGGACCAAGAGACCCAGTACTTC.

The rearrangement links TRBV20-1 to TRBJ2-5, with D possibly matching TRBD2 (7 bases). CDR3 length equals 14 residues. Per germline, CDR1 DFQATT and CDR2 SNEGSKA (reference sequence). Trimming took 6 bases from V and 5 from J, leaving 19 bases between them. The CDR3 sequence: CSAGRGGRKETQYF. As DNA, the CDR3 is TGCAGTGCGGGTCGCGGGGGCCGAAAGGAGACCCAGTACTTC.

The chain employs TRBV7-8 and TRBJ2-1; 7 positions match TRBD1. The V gene's germline CDR1 is SGHVS and CDR2 FQNEAQ. The V segment lost 2 bases and the J segment 7 bases; nucleotides outside the gene matches: 11. The CDR3 loop spans 16 amino acids. The CDR3 DNA follows: TGTGCCAGCAGCTTATCATCGACAGGGAATGGGAATGAGCAGTTCTTC. The encoded protein is CASSLSSTGNGNEQFF.